The clone carrying this T cell receptor (beta chain) was recorded only once. This entry is derived from a study of blood T cell repertoires in COVID-19. About the research overall: Donors in the United States, Italy and Spain gave samples during acute or convalescent COVID-19. The cDNA or gDNA used as material had been derived from T cells, B-cell-depleted T cells, or PBMCs.

Study processing details: Reference gene primer amplification gave nucleated cell count estimates. The method was immunoSEQ multiplex PCR; TCRdb's version includes in-frame clones alone and lacks a portion of them. V and J calls and clone size follow that table, whereas D and trimming were derived from the DNA. The sample gives under 250,000 clones, roughly four fifths of which show up once; about 4% is in the top ten. Trimming pared 3 bases from V and 1 base from J, leaving 13 bases between. The CDR3 totals 15 residues. The germline gives CDR1 SGDLS, CDR2 YYNGEE. V is TRBV9 and J is TRBJ1-1; D unclear. Material for sequencing was peripheral blood. The TCR originated in a man between 45 and 60 years old with acute or convalescent COVID-19. In DNA, the CDR3 is TGTGCCAGCAGCGCAGGACTGGCGGCGAACACTGAAGCTTTCTTT. This translates into CASSAGLAANTEAFF.